This TCR beta chain originates from a study of T cell responses to AZD1222 COVID-19 vaccine. Looking at the study overall: Second-dose timings of about 4 or about 12 weeks were pooled. Study results and limitations: Donors in the cohort were predominantly white British and more often female, and clonal diversity was possibly underestimated. Vaccination with two AZD1222 doses was followed by a rise in Spike-specific TCR breadth and depth. Seropositive status at baseline applied to only a handful of AZD1222 recipients.

Comments on this clone: Antigen unknown.

Profiled with immunoSEQ multiplex PCR; TCRdb holds only in-frame clones, not every one. The profile covers some 130,000 clones, with approximately 92% appearing a single time and just over 3% taken by the ten largest. CDR1 and CDR2 from the germline V gene are SGHRS and YFSETQ. Deletions cut 4 bases from V and 4 bases from J, with 12 bases between. CDR3 length: 14 residues. The sequences come from peripheral blood, collected on day 0 of AZD1222 vaccination. The rearrangement links TRBV5-1 to TRBJ1-5, with no clear D. The origin of this receptor is an adult in good health. Written as DNA, the CDR3 is TGCGCCAGCAGCATGGGCGGCAATAATCAGCCCCAGCATTTT. Encoded protein: CASSMGGNNQPQHF.